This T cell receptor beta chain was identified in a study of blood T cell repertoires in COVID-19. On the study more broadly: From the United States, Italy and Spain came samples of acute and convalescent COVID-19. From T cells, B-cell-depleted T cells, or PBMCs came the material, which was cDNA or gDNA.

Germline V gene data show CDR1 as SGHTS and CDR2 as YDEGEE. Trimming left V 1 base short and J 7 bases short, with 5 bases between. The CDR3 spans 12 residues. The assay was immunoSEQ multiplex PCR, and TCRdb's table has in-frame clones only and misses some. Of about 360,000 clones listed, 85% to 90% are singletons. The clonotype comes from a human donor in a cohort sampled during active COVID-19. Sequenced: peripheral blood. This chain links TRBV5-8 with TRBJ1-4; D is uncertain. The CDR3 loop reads CASSLIGEKLFF. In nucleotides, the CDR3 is TGTGCCAGCAGCTTGATCGGTGAAAAACTGTTTTTT.